A single sample is the source of the 7 T cell receptor beta chains below, sequenced in a study of CD8+ T cells in alopecia areata. Extracted from the samples, RNA was reverse transcribed into cDNA to serve as the sequencing template. TCRdb keeps only in-frame clones here, not all; method: immunoSEQ multiplex PCR. The sample records 200,000 to 250,000 clones, less than 75% being singletons. Treatment: oral pan-JAK inhibitor, 5-10 mg twice daily. The input for sequencing was CD4+ T cells sorted from blood, taken at week 4, from a patient treated with tofacitinib. The receptors were sampled from a human donor with alopecia areata.

This clone was recorded a few times. The chain has TRBV2 and TRBJ1-1; 8 nucleotides agree with TRBD1. The CDR3 loop spans 14 amino acids. Per the germline V gene, CDR1 is SNHLY and CDR2 is FYNNEI. Trimming cost V 6 bases and J 1 base; bases outside gene matches: 4. CDR3 sequence: CASRDGQGNTEAFF. The DNA of the CDR3 is TGTGCCAGCAGGGATGGACAGGGGAACACTGAAGCTTTCTTT.

Of note for this clone: This sample includes further DNA sequences coding for the same CDR3. This chain links TRBV29-1 with TRBJ1-2; tentatively, D is TRBD1 (5 bases). Germline CDR1 SQVTM, CDR2 ANQGSEA. This CDR3 is 11 amino acids long. The germline V and J ends were trimmed by 6 bases and 6 bases, with 11 bases remaining between them. The CDR3 reads CSVVGRDGYTF. The CDR3 DNA sequence: TGCAGCGTGGTCGGCAGGGATGGCTACACCTTC.

This clone was found once. The junction and the germline gene differ at one end; a read error may be behind it. The gene calls are TRBV7-9 and TRBJ1-2; TRBD1 might be the D (6 bases). The V gene's germline CDR1 is SEHNR and CDR2 FQNEAQ (reference sequence). The CDR3 length is 18 residues. This CDR3 is CASSFSPRGRETKYGYTF. CDR3 coding DNA: TGTGCCAGCAGCTTCTCCCCGAGGGGGAGGGAAACTAAATATGGCTACACCTTC.

The chain joins TRBV14 to TRBJ2-3; D is ambiguous. Germline CDR1 SGHDN, CDR2 FVKESK. The CDR3 spans 14 residues. V was pared by 1 base and J by 4 bases, with 9 bases between. The CDR3 protein is CASSQGWFADTQYF. The CDR3 DNA follows: TGTGCCAGCAGCCAAGGGTGGTTTGCAGATACGCAGTATTTT.

The rearrangement joins TRBV27 to TRBJ1-1; 7 nucleotides agree with TRBD1. The germline V gene encodes CDR1 MNHEY and CDR2 SMNVEV (reference sequence). The CDR3 is 16 residues long. The V segment lost 0 bases and the J segment 6 bases; nucleotides outside the gene matches: 10. The CDR3 DNA reads TGTGCCAGCAGTTTATCGCACGGGACAGCAATCTCTGAAGCTTTCTTT. It is translated as CASSLSHGTAISEAFF.

J is TRBJ1-1 and V is TRBV7-8; 7 bases are a match to TRBD1. Germline trimming cut 4 bases from V and 5 bases from J; bases unmatched to any gene: 10. The CDR3 covers 15 residues. Looked up from germline, CDR1 is SGHVS and CDR2 is FQNEAQ. Here the CDR3 reads CASSSVQGTGTEAFF. The CDR3 nucleotides are TGTGCCAGCAGCTCAGTACAGGGGACGGGGACTGAAGCTTTCTTT. The whole variable domain, remainder taken from reference TRBV7-8 and TRBJ1-1, is GAGVSQSPRYKVAKRGQDVALRCDPISGHVSLFWYQQALGQGPEFLTYFQNEAQLDKSGLPSDRFFAERPEGSVSTLKIQRTQQEDSAVYLCASSSVQGTGTEAFFGQGTRLTVV.

The chain uses TRBV10-2 and TRBJ1-1; TRBD1 agrees at 8 bases. CDR1 and CDR2 from the germline V gene are WSHSY and SAAADI. The CDR3 runs 15 residues. The V and J ends lost 7 bases and 4 bases, in that order; junction bases with no gene match: 11. The CDR3 DNA sequence: TGCGCCAGCAACGACAGGGGAGAGTCTTTCACTGAAGCTTTCTTT. Its translation: CASNDRGESFTEAFF.